The 12 T cell receptor beta chains given below trace back to one sample, sequenced in a study of identical twins. TCRdb re-derived calls from the 5' RACE reads in MiXCR, one entry per CDR3 protein. The table has roughly 150,000 distinct CDR3 sequences, around 3.6% seen once. The source material was memory T cells sorted from blood. Every receptor here comes from a young man in good health.

This clonotype was detected ten times or more. V and J are TRBV20-1 and TRBJ1-2; no clear D. Deletions cut 3 bases from V and 7 bases from J, with 15 bases between. The CDR3 extends over 13 amino acids. Germline assignment: CDR1 DFQATT and CDR2 SNEGSKA (reference sequence). CDR3 in DNA: TGCAGTGCTAGTCGCCTTAGATCATCTGGCTACACCTTC. It yields the protein CSASRLRSSGYTF.

The gene calls are TRBV6-2 or TRBV6-3 and TRBJ2-7, with D perhaps TRBD2 (6 bases). CDR1 is MNHEY, CDR2 SVGEGT, per germline. The CDR3 loop spans 13 amino acids. With 5 bases removed from V and 3 bases from J, the gap between germline ends came to 11 bases. The CDR3 sequence: CASSLGGYYEQYF. As DNA, the CDR3 is TGTGCCAGCAGTCTTGGAGGGTACTACGAGCAGTACTTC.

This clonotype was recorded many times. This chain's CDR3 is CATSRGSAYSNQPQHF. In DNA, the CDR3 is TGTGCCACCAGCAGAGGCTCAGCATATAGCAATCAGCCCCAGCATTTT. This chain joins TRBV15 and TRBJ1-5; the D is unclear. Germline CDR1 LNHNV, CDR2 YYDKDF (reference sequence). V was shortened by 1 base and J by 0 bases, with 10 bases between the two germline ends. This CDR3 contains 16 residues.

This clonotype was seen repeatedly, ten times or more. This chain connects TRBV6-1 to TRBJ1-5; maybe TRBD1 (5 bases). Trimming left V 5 bases short and J 0 bases short, with 8 bases between. Germline CDR1 MNHNS, CDR2 SASEGT. This CDR3 contains 14 residues. CDR3: CASSPDNSNQPQHF. The DNA for the CDR3 is TGTGCCAGCAGTCCGGACAATAGCAATCAGCCCCAGCATTTT.

There are many counts of this clonotype. The chain carries TRBV5-1 and TRBJ2-2; D call uncertain. V gave up 0 bases and J gave up 8 bases, with 8 bases separating them. The CDR3 runs to 13 residues. CDR1 and CDR2 (germline): SGHRS, YFSETQ. Here the CDR3 DNA reads TGCGCCAGCAGCTTGGACGGGCATGGGGAGCTGTTTTTT. The encoded protein is CASSLDGHGELFF. The full variable domain, in which reference TRBV5-1 and TRBJ2-2 provide the parts outside the CDR3, is KAGVTQTPRYLIKTRGQQVTLSCSPISGHRSVSWYQQTPGQGLQFLFEYFSETQRNKGNFPGRFSGRQFSNSRSEMNVSTLELGDSALYLCASSLDGHGELFFGEGSRLTVL.

This clonotype was counted at least ten times. This chain uses TRBV6-1 with TRBJ1-2; TRBD1 is a possible D gene (6 bases). Per the germline V gene, CDR1 is MNHNS and CDR2 is SASEGT. The V gene lost 5 bases and the J gene lost 5 bases, with 24 bases spanning the gap. This CDR3 region has 17 residues. The CDR3 DNA sequence: TGTGCCAGCAGTCAGACCATATCGACAGGAGAGAGATATGGCTACACCTTC. This gives the protein CASSQTISTGERYGYTF.

This clonotype has a count of ten or more. The chain combines TRBV6-6 with TRBJ2-7; D call uncertain. The germline V and J ends were trimmed by 8 bases and 1 base, with 12 bases remaining between them. CDR1 MNHNY and CDR2 SVGAGI come from the germline V gene (reference sequence). This CDR3 is 13 amino acids long. The CDR3 reads CASGRQESYEQYF. The CDR3 region has the DNA TGTGCCAGCGGCCGGCAGGAGTCCTACGAGCAGTACTTC.

This clonotype has a count of ten or more. J is TRBJ1-1 and V is TRBV28; the match to TRBD1 covers 8 bases. The germline V gene has CDR1 MDHEN and CDR2 SYDVKM. Unmatched junction bases numbered 4, after V lost 6 bases and J lost 10 bases. The CDR3 consists of 11 residues. CDR3 bases: TGTGCCAGCAGCCCAGACAGGGGAGCTTTCTTT. Amino acid sequence: CASSPDRGAFF.

This clonotype has ten or more counts. The chain uses TRBV28 and TRBJ2-3, with 8 nucleotides matching TRBD2. Trimming cost V 6 bases and J 2 bases; bases outside gene matches: 7. CDR3 length equals 15 residues. Germline V gene lookup returns CDR1 MDHEN and CDR2 SYDVKM. CDR3 amino acids: CASSPERGHTDTQYF. The CDR3 coding sequence is TGTGCCAGCAGCCCCGAGCGGGGGCACACAGATACGCAGTATTTT.

This clonotype was recorded many times. The chain has TRBV6-1 and TRBJ1-2; D remains unclear. Per the germline V gene, CDR1 is MNHNS and CDR2 is SASEGT. The CDR3 length is 16 residues. The V gene lost 5 bases and the J gene lost 3 bases, with 19 bases spanning the gap. CDR3 nucleotide sequence: TGTGCCAGCAGTACATCCCGCCCAGGAAGGGACTATGGCTACACCTTC. Residues: CASSTSRPGRDYGYTF.

This clonotype was seen many times. The CDR3 reads CASSSTRTDLSGANVLTF. CDR3 sequence (DNA): TGTGCCAGCAGCTCAACTCGGACAGATCTCTCTGGGGCCAACGTCCTGACTTTC. The chain is built from TRBV28 and TRBJ2-6; D perhaps matches TRBD1 (6 bases). The CDR3 is made up of 18 amino acids. V was cut by 6 bases and J by 0 bases, with 18 bases left in between. Germline V gene sequence: CDR1 MDHEN, CDR2 SYDVKM.

The chain employs TRBV20-1 and TRBJ2-3, with 15 bases that match TRBD2. The CDR3 runs 19 residues. Trimming cost V 4 bases and J 1 base; bases outside gene matches: 12. CDR1 and CDR2 from the germline V gene are DFQATT and SNEGSKA (reference sequence). The DNA of the CDR3 is TGCAGTGCTACCTACAGCTGGACTAGCGGGAGGGCGGGCACAGATACGCAGTATTTT. It translates to CSATYSWTSGRAGTDTQYF.